This is a list of T cell receptor beta chains from one sample in a study of T cell changes during pregnancy in multiple sclerosis. The table came from immunoSEQ multiplex PCR; TCRdb's copy has only in-frame clones and leaves some out. Of 39,000 or so clones listed, 92% were seen once; the top ten hold over 20%. The sample was CD8+ T cells from peripheral blood mononuclear cells, taken before pregnancy. These receptor sequences come from a female donor with multiple sclerosis, enrolled in a pregnancy study. Each CDR3 is given with its conserved first and last residue. A D gene is named only where the DNA matches it firmly. Rows may omit the clone size; those that give it use once, few, many or a size class.

CDR3nt | CDR3aa | j_gene | d_gene | abundance | v_gene | len
TGTGCCAGTGTCCAACAGGGATTTCAGTACTTC | CASVQQGFQYF | TRBJ2-4 | - | - | TRBV6-1 | 11
TGTGCCAGCAGTGAATTCCCGGGGGGGCTCGAAGATACGCAGTATTTT | CASSEFPGGLEDTQYF | TRBJ2-3 | TRBD2 | - | TRBV25-1 | 16
TGTGCCAGCAGCTTTTCAAGGGGGCAAGCCGGGGAGCTGTTTTTT | CASSFSRGQAGELFF | TRBJ2-2 | TRBD1 | - | TRBV5-4 | 15
TGTGCCACCAGCAGAGATCGGGGGGCGGGGGGCTACACCTTC | CATSRDRGAGGYTF | TRBJ1-2 | - | once | TRBV15 | 14
TGTGCCAGTAGAGCTTCTCTGACGGGAGCCCTCAATCAGCCCCAGCATTTT | CASRASLTGALNQPQHF | TRBJ1-5 | - | - | TRBV19 | 17
TGTGCCAGCAGGCATCCGACTAGCGGGAGCTCCTACAATGAGCAGTTCTTC | CASRHPTSGSSYNEQFF | TRBJ2-1 | TRBD2 | - | TRBV2 | 17
TGTGCCAGCAGTTTAAACACCGGGCGGGGGGGCTACGAGCAGTACTTC | CASSLNTGRGGYEQYF | TRBJ2-7 | TRBD2 | - | TRBV5-5 | 16
TGTGCCAGCAGCTTAGCCGACAGGGCAGCTTTCTTT | CASSLADRAAFF | TRBJ1-1 | TRBD1 | - | TRBV7-9 | 12
TGTGCCAGCAGCCTACGGGTCAATCAGCCCCAGCATTTT | CASSLRVNQPQHF | TRBJ1-5 | - | once | TRBV27 | 13
TGTGCCAGCGGGCTTGAGCAGTTCTTC | CASGLEQFF | TRBJ2-1 | - | - | TRBV27 | 9
TGCGCCAGCAGCCAAGAAGGGGCAGGGGGGCGAGAAAAACTGTTTTTT | CASSQEGAGGREKLFF | TRBJ1-4 | TRBD1 | - | TRBV4-1 | 16
TGTGCCAGCAGCAATTCGAACCAGGGGAGTGAAGCTTTCTTT | CASSNSNQGSEAFF | TRBJ1-1 | - | - | TRBV21-1 | 14
TGTGCCAGCAGCTTTCTACAGGCATCCACTGAAGCTTTCTTT | CASSFLQASTEAFF | TRBJ1-1 | - | - | TRBV5-5 | 14
TGTGCCAGTTCACAGACGAGGCCGGGGCAAGAGACCCAGTACTTC | CASSQTRPGQETQYF | TRBJ2-5 | - | - | TRBV28 | 15
TGTGCCTGGAGTTGGTCCTATCGGAGGGGAACGGGTTACGAGCAGTACTTC | CAWSWSYRRGTGYEQYF | TRBJ2-7 | - | - | TRBV30 | 17
TGTGCCAGCAGTGAACTCCTGACAGGGGCCGGGGAGCTGTTTTTT | CASSELLTGAGELFF | TRBJ2-2 | TRBD1 | - | TRBV6-1 | 15